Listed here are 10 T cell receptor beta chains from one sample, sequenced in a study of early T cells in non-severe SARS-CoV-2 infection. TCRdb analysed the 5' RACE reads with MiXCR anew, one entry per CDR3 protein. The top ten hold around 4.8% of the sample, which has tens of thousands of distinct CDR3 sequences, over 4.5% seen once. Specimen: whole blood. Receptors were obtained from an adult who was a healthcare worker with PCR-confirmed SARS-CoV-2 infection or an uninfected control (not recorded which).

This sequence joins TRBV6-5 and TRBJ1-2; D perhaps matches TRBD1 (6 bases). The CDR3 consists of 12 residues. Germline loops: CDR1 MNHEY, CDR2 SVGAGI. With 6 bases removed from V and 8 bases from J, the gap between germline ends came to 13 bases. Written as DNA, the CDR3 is TGTGCCAGCAGAGACAGGACCAGGGGCTACACCTTC. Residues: CASRDRTRGYTF.

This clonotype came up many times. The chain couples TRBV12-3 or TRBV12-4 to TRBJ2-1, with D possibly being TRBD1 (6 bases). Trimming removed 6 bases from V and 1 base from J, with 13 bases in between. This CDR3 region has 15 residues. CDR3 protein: CASRTTGRSYNEQFF. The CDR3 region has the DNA TGTGCCAGCAGAACGACAGGCCGATCCTACAATGAGCAGTTCTTC.

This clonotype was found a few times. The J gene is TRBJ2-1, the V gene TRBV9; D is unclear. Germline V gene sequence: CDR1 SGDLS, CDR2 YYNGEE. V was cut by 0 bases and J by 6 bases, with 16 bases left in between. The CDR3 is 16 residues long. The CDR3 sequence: CASSVGNRNQANEQFF. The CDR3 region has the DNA TGTGCCAGCAGCGTAGGTAACCGGAACCAGGCCAATGAGCAGTTCTTC.

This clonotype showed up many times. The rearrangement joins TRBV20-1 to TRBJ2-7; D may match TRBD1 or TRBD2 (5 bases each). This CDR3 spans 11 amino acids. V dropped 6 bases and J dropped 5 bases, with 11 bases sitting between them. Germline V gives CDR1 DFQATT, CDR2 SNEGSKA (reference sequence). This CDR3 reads CSALRGDEQYF. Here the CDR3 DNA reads TGCAGTGCCCTCCGAGGGGACGAGCAGTACTTC.

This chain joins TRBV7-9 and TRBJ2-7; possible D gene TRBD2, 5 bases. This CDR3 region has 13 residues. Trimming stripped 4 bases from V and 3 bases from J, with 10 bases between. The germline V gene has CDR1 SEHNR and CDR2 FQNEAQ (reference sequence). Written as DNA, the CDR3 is TGTGCCAGCAGCTCGATCCGGGACTACGAGCAGTACTTC. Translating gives CASSSIRDYEQYF.

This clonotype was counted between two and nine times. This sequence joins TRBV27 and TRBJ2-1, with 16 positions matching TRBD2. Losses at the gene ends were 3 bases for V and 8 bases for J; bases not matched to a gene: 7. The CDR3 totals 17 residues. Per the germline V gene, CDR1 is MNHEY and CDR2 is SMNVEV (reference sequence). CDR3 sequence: CASSFSGTSGRAYEQFF. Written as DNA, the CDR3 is TGTGCCAGCAGTTTTTCCGGGACTAGCGGGAGGGCTTATGAGCAGTTCTTC.

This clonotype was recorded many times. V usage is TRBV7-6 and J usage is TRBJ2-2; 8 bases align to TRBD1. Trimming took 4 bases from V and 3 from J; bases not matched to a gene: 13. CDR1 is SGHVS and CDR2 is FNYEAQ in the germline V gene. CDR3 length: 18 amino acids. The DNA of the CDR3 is TGTGCCAGCAGCTCCACCTCGCTTCAGGGGGCGCACACCGGGGAGCTGTTTTTT. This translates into CASSSTSLQGAHTGELFF.

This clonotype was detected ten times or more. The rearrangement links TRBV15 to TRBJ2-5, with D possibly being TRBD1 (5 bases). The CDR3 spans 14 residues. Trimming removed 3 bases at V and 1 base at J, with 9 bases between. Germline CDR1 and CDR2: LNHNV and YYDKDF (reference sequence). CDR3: CATSRDNGQETQYF. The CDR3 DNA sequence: TGTGCCACCAGCAGGGACAATGGCCAAGAGACCCAGTACTTC.

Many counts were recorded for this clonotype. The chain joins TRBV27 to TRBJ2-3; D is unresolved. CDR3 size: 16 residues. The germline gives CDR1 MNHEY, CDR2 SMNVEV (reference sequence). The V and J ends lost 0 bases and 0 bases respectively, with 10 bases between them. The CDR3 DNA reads TGTGCCAGCAGTTTATCAATTGGTGGTAGCACAGATACGCAGTATTTT. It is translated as CASSLSIGGSTDTQYF.

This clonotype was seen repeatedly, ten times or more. CDR3 loop: CSVEEGTGGSDTQYF. In DNA form, the CDR3 reads TGCAGCGTTGAAGAAGGGACAGGGGGTTCAGATACGCAGTATTTT. The J gene is TRBJ2-3, the V gene TRBV29-1; 11 bases map to TRBD1. The CDR3 covers 15 residues. With 0 bases clipped from V and 4 bases from J, the junction kept 3 bases outside the gene matches. Germline V gene lookup returns CDR1 SQVTM and CDR2 ANQGSEA.